This T cell receptor (beta chain) was retrieved from a study of T-cell reconstitution after alpha-beta-depleted transplantation in children. Unique molecular identifiers tagged the TCRbeta library. From the PCR reads, TCRdb called clonotypes with MiXCR, one entry per CDR3 protein. The sample holds almost 500,000 distinct CDR3 sequences, over 9.5% seen once. Germline V CDR1 and CDR2: KGHDR, SFDVKD. V lost 4 bases, J lost 6 bases, and 6 bases stayed unmatched. The CDR3 spans 15 residues. Study conclusions and caveats: T-cell counts and diversity were attributed mostly to newly produced T cells one year after transplant. In patients about two months after transplant, alpha-beta T cells reportedly arose from several hundred expanded graft clones. There were some patients whose high TCRbeta diversity at day 60 came from surviving recipient T cells and thymic progenitors.

This clonotype was detected many times. Its antigen remains unknown. This TCR was recovered from a child between 2 and 9 years old with inherited bone marrow failure, due to receive a stem cell transplant. Here the sequenced sample was PBMCs, taken before TCRalphabeta/CD19-depleted stem cell transplant. V is TRBV24-1 and J is TRBJ2-1; 9 bases align to TRBD1. In DNA, the CDR3 is TGTGCCACCAGTGACCTTCCGGGACAGGGCAATGAGCAGTTCTTC. Translating gives CATSDLPGQGNEQFF.